The 27 T cell receptor beta chains listed next were all sequenced from one sample in a study of blood T cells in healthy people across ages. The second PCR ran about 6 to 12 cycles with a sample-barcoded 5' primer and J-beta primers. TCRdb re-called the 5' RACE reads with MiXCR, one entry per CDR3 protein. The data hold more than 1.4 million distinct CDR3 sequences, with 35% to 45% observed a single time. Material for sequencing was blood. The origin of the receptors is a woman under 30 in good health.

The genes are TRBV7-2 and TRBJ2-7; 12 nucleotides align to TRBD2. The V segment lost 5 bases and the J segment 5 bases; nucleotides outside the gene matches: 4. The CDR3 is 14 residues long. In germline, CDR1 is SGHTA, CDR2 FQGNSA. Here the CDR3 reads CASSITSGRHEQYF. The CDR3 bases are TGTGCCAGCAGCATCACTAGCGGGAGGCACGAGCAGTACTTC.

Turning to this clonotype: Since a much larger clone is just one base distant, this may be a read error. The chain recombines TRBV11-2 with TRBJ2-3; D tentatively fits TRBD1 or TRBD2 (5 bases each). The V end was cut by 4 bases, the J end by 6 bases, with 20 bases between. The CDR3 length is 16 residues. CDR1 is SGHAT and CDR2 is FQNNGV in the germline V gene. CDR3 in amino acids: CASSYPSGRPMDTQYF. The CDR3, as DNA: TGTGCCAGCAGCTACCCTTCGGGGCGCCCGATGGATACGCAGTATTTT.

CDR3 sequence (DNA): TGCAGTGCTAGAAGGCTACAACTCTCCTACGAGCAGTACTTC. This sequence encodes CSARRLQLSYEQYF. This chain uses TRBV20-1 with TRBJ2-7, with D unresolved. Germline V lookup: CDR1 DFQATT, CDR2 SNEGSKA (reference sequence). This CDR3 has 14 residues. V was pared by 2 bases and J by 0 bases, with 11 bases between.

This chain uses TRBV7-2 with TRBJ2-1; 10 positions match TRBD2. Unmatched junction bases numbered 22, after V lost 5 bases and J lost 15 bases. The germline V gene encodes CDR1 SGHTA and CDR2 FQGNSA. The CDR3 covers 17 residues. The CDR3 region is CASSAVGSGGTSKQRFF. The CDR3 coding sequence is TGTGCCAGCAGCGCCGTTGGTAGCGGGGGGACTTCGAAGCAAAGGTTCTTC.

The chain links TRBV7-9 to TRBJ2-1; no clear D. V was trimmed by 3 bases and J by 4 bases, leaving 16 bases between them. CDR1 is SEHNR and CDR2 is FQNEAQ in the germline V gene (reference sequence). The CDR3 contains 16 residues. The CDR3 DNA reads TGTGCCAGCAGCTTTGAAGCGCCACCCCCGTACAATGAGCAGTTCTTC. Its protein is CASSFEAPPPYNEQFF.

There are a few counts of this clonotype. This rearrangement joins TRBV6-6 to TRBJ2-7; D possibly uses TRBD1 or TRBD2 (5 bases each). The CDR3 totals 13 residues. Trimming left V 7 bases short and J 4 bases short, with 14 bases between. Germline V gene data show CDR1 as MNHNY and CDR2 as SVGAGI (reference sequence). The CDR3 is CASTGAYPYEQYF. The CDR3 DNA reads as TGTGCCAGCACCGGGGCTTACCCTTACGAGCAGTACTTC.

The V call is TRBV29-1, the J call TRBJ2-4; 13 bases fit TRBD2. With the DNA end fitting TRBJ2-7 better, the J assignment may be wrong. CDR1 is SQVTM and CDR2 is ANQGSEA in the germline V gene. CDR3 length: 17 residues. The CDR3 DNA follows: TGCAGCGTTGAGGGACTAGCGGGACGCGGTACGGGGTACGAGCAGTACTTC. Its translation: CSVEGLAGRGTGYEQYF.

This clonotype was detected only a few times. This chain uses TRBV11-2 with TRBJ2-3; 8 bases map to TRBD2. V trimming: 4 bases; J trimming: 5 bases; junction bases outside the gene matches: 8. The CDR3 contains 15 residues. Germline CDR1 SGHAT, CDR2 FQNNGV. The chain's CDR3 is CASSSLPGGQDTQYF. The CDR3 DNA reads TGTGCCAGCAGCTCCCTTCCGGGAGGGCAAGATACGCAGTATTTT.

CDR3 residues: CSALGTSGGAYNEQFF. Here the CDR3 DNA reads TGCAGTGCCCTGGGGACTAGCGGGGGAGCTTACAATGAGCAGTTCTTC. J is TRBJ2-1 and V is TRBV20-1, with 14 bases identical to TRBD2. Germline CDR1 DFQATT, CDR2 SNEGSKA (reference sequence). This CDR3 region has 16 residues. The trim removed 6 bases at V and 4 bases at J, leaving 8 bases unmatched.

The chain carries TRBV5-1 and TRBJ2-7; TRBD2 aligns across 11 bases. This CDR3 is built from 15 residues. Germline V gene data show CDR1 as SGHRS and CDR2 as YFSETQ. The V and J ends lost 2 bases and 3 bases, in that order; junction bases with no gene match: 4. For the CDR3, the DNA is TGCGCCAGCAGCTTTGACGGGACTAGCGGCTACGAGCAGTACTTC. Residues: CASSFDGTSGYEQYF.

The chain couples TRBV20-1 to TRBJ1-1; 7 nucleotides agree with TRBD1. Germline CDR1 DFQATT, CDR2 SNEGSKA (reference sequence). The CDR3 runs to 14 residues. V was pared by 4 bases and J by 0 bases, with 5 bases of the junction left unmatched. The CDR3 DNA reads as TGCAGTGCTAACAGGGGCATGATGAACACTGAAGCTTTCTTT. Translation gives CSANRGMMNTEAFF.

This clonotype was counted only a few times. The chain's CDR3 is CSVGPHTGELFF. In DNA, the CDR3 is TGCAGCGTGGGACCTCACACCGGGGAGCTGTTTTTT. The V and J genes are TRBV29-1 and TRBJ2-2; the D call may be TRBD1 or TRBD2 (5 bases each). The CDR3 totals 12 residues. In germline, CDR1 is SQVTM, CDR2 ANQGSEA. The V gene lost 6 bases and the J gene lost 3 bases, with 8 bases spanning the gap.

V and J are TRBV20-1 and TRBJ2-5, with 13 positions matching TRBD2. This CDR3 spans 14 amino acids. Germline assignment: CDR1 DFQATT and CDR2 SNEGSKA (reference sequence). J lost 3 bases, V lost 6 bases, and 4 bases had no gene match. Written as DNA, the CDR3 is TGCAGTGCCCCCGGGACTAGCGGGAAAGAGACCCAGTACTTC. It encodes CSAPGTSGKETQYF.

This chain connects TRBV10-3 to TRBJ1-4, with D maybe TRBD1 (6 bases). The V end was cut by 2 bases, the J end by 6 bases, with 16 bases between. Germline V lookup: CDR1 ENHRY, CDR2 SYGVKD. The CDR3 has 16 residues. The CDR3 here is CAISETAGAGYEKLFF. The CDR3 bases are TGTGCCATCAGTGAGACCGCAGGGGCGGGATATGAAAAACTGTTTTTT.

This clonotype was seen more than once but under ten times. This chain uses TRBV6-5 with TRBJ2-7, with D possibly TRBD2 on 7 matching bases. This CDR3 is built from 16 residues. V lost 0 bases and J 7 bases, leaving 19 bases between the germline ends. CDR1 and CDR2 from the germline V gene are MNHEY and SVGAGI. This chain's CDR3 is CASSYSRSRGGKEQYF. CDR3 coding DNA: TGTGCCAGCAGTTACTCGAGATCAAGGGGGGGTAAAGAGCAGTACTTC.

The sample holds a few counts of this clonotype. This may be a read error, as it is one base from a much larger clone. The chain carries TRBV7-9 and TRBJ2-1; 8 bases fit TRBD2. Germline loops: CDR1 SEHNR, CDR2 FQNEAQ (reference sequence). The V segment lost 5 bases and the J segment 7 bases; nucleotides outside the gene matches: 7. The CDR3 is made up of 14 amino acids. The CDR3 DNA reads as TGTGCCAGCAGCGTCGGGACTAGTGATAATGAGCAGTTCTTC. This gives the protein CASSVGTSDNEQFF.

A few counts support this clonotype. V gene TRBV6-2 or TRBV6-3 combines with J gene TRBJ2-1; D is ambiguous. V lost 6 bases, J lost 7 bases, and 19 bases lay in between. Germline assignment: CDR1 MNHEY and CDR2 SVGEGT. CDR3 size: 15 residues. The CDR3 DNA sequence: TGTGCCAGCAGGCCCCCCCGGGTTCAAGGGAATGAGCAGTTCTTC. Its protein product is CASRPPRVQGNEQFF.

The chain couples TRBV9 to TRBJ1-1; TRBD1 agrees at 10 bases. Trimming cost V 4 bases and J 2 bases; bases outside gene matches: 5. From germline, CDR1 is SGDLS and CDR2 YYNGEE. The CDR3 runs to 15 residues. The CDR3 DNA reads as TGTGCCAGCAGCCCGTGGGACAGGGGAAACACTGAAGCTTTCTTT. Protein sequence: CASSPWDRGNTEAFF.

A few counts support this clonotype. This sequence joins TRBV5-1 and TRBJ2-3; 13 bases align to TRBD2. The CDR3 is 20 amino acids. The junction had 13 bases not matched to a gene; V was cut back by 0 bases and J by 3 bases. Looked up from germline, CDR1 is SGHRS and CDR2 is YFSETQ. CDR3 residues: CASSLAGTSGVPLWTDTQYF. The CDR3 DNA sequence: TGCGCCAGCAGCTTGGCCGGGACTAGCGGGGTCCCACTTTGGACAGATACGCAGTATTTT.

This chain uses TRBV4-1 with TRBJ2-5; 11 bases align to TRBD2. V lost 3 bases to trimming and J lost 2 bases; unmatched junction nucleotides: 5. The length of the CDR3 is 16 residues. Per the germline V gene, CDR1 is MGHRA and CDR2 is YSYEKL. CDR3 bases: TGCGCCAGCAGCCATTCTAGGACTAGCGGGCAAGAGACCCAGTACTTC. It codes for CASSHSRTSGQETQYF.

The rearrangement joins TRBV30 to TRBJ1-1, with no clear D. The CDR3 runs 14 residues. Germline-derived CDR1 and CDR2 are GTSNPN and SVGIG (reference sequence). Deletions cut 0 bases from V and 3 bases from J, with 11 bases between. The CDR3 DNA reads TGTGCCTGGAGTGTACTGCGGGTCGACACTGAAGCTTTCTTT. The encoded protein is CAWSVLRVDTEAFF.

CDR3 sequence: CASSPPGKISYEQYF. Written as DNA, the CDR3 is TGTGCCAGCTCACCTCCAGGGAAAATTTCCTACGAGCAGTACTTC. The chain carries TRBV18 and TRBJ2-7, with a tentative D call TRBD1 (5 bases). Germline V gene lookup returns CDR1 KGHSH and CDR2 LQKENI. Deletions cut 3 bases from V and 1 base from J, with 13 bases between. CDR3 length equals 15 residues.

This clonotype is a singleton in its sample. The chain employs TRBV10-3 and TRBJ2-7, with a weak D call TRBD1 (6 bases). Germline V gene lookup returns CDR1 ENHRY and CDR2 SYGVKD. The CDR3 is 14 residues long. The V end lost 3 bases, the J end lost 4 bases, and 13 bases lay between the germline ends. CDR3 DNA: TGTGCCATCAGTGACCCGAACAGGGAATACGAGCAGTACTTC. It codes for CAISDPNREYEQYF.

This clonotype appeared a few times. The rearrangement uses TRBV4-1 and TRBJ2-1; no clear D. This CDR3 has 13 amino acids. V was pared by 5 bases and J by 8 bases, with 13 bases between. Looked up from germline, CDR1 is MGHRA and CDR2 is YSYEKL. Written as DNA, the CDR3 is TGCGCCAGCAGCACCCGCCCGGCCCATGAGCAGTTCTTC. It translates to CASSTRPAHEQFF.

This chain connects TRBV9 to TRBJ2-7; unclear D gene. Germline V gives CDR1 SGDLS, CDR2 YYNGEE. The germline V and J ends were trimmed by 4 bases and 5 bases, with 13 bases remaining between them. The CDR3 runs to 13 residues. CDR3 bases: TGTGCCAGCAGCCCACTGGGATGGCACGAGCAGTACTTC. It encodes CASSPLGWHEQYF.

The V call is TRBV20-1, the J call TRBJ2-5; TRBD2 agrees at 10 bases. The assigned J gene may be wrong: the sequence end matches TRBJ2-1 better. CDR1 DFQATT and CDR2 SNEGSKA come from the germline V gene (reference sequence). This CDR3 region has 14 residues. The CDR3 region is CSASSGSSQETQFF. CDR3 DNA: TGCAGTGCATCTAGCGGGAGTTCGCAAGAGACCCAGTTCTTC.

The chain links TRBV3-1 to TRBJ2-5; possible D gene TRBD2, 5 bases. V was trimmed by 0 bases and J by 3 bases, leaving 14 bases between them. This CDR3 has 16 residues. CDR1 and CDR2 (germline): LGHDT, YNNKEL (reference sequence). The CDR3 DNA sequence: TGTGCCAGCAGCCAAGACCGTACTACCGGGGAAGAGACCCAGTACTTC. Its translation: CASSQDRTTGEETQYF.